Below, 6 T cell receptor beta chains from the same sample are listed, as sequenced in a study of CD8+ T cells in alopecia areata. Treatment defined: oral pan-JAK inhibitor, 5-10 mg twice daily. Sequencing templates came from extracted RNA that was reverse transcribed into cDNA. TCRdb keeps only in-frame clones here, not all; method: immunoSEQ multiplex PCR. The data contain hundreds of thousands of clones, about 62% of them singletons. The specimen was CD4+ T cells sorted from blood, collected at week 52, from a patient treated with tofacitinib. The receptors derive from a human donor with alopecia areata.

This clone was counted a few times. This chain links TRBV10-3 with TRBJ2-7; TRBD2 is a possible D gene (5 bases). With 1 base removed from V and 7 bases from J, the gap between germline ends came to 5 bases. From germline, CDR1 is ENHRY and CDR2 SYGVKD. This CDR3 is built from 11 residues. This chain's CDR3 is CAISEWREQYF. The DNA for the CDR3 is TGTGCCATCAGTGAGTGGAGGGAGCAGTACTTC.

The rearrangement links TRBV29-1 to TRBJ2-7; D unresolved. Trimming cost V 6 bases and J 4 bases, with 10 bases left between them. The V gene's germline CDR1 is SQVTM and CDR2 ANQGSEA. The CDR3 runs 11 residues. DNA for the CDR3: TGCAGCGTGTACTTGGTGTACGAGCAGTACTTC. It specifies CSVYLVYEQYF.

This clone was detected a few times. The chain links TRBV6-6 to TRBJ2-7, with unresolved D. Germline V CDR1 and CDR2: MNHNY, SVGAGI (reference sequence). Trimming took 6 bases from V and 6 from J, leaving 12 bases between them. CDR3 length: 12 amino acids. The CDR3 sequence: CASSPVGVEQYF. For the CDR3, the DNA is TGTGCCAGCAGCCCCGTTGGGGTCGAGCAGTACTTC.

The chain combines TRBV27 with TRBJ2-7; D call uncertain. The CDR3 has 14 amino acids. The V end lost 5 bases, the J end lost 3 bases, and 14 bases lay between the germline ends. Germline loops: CDR1 MNHEY, CDR2 SMNVEV (reference sequence). The CDR3 protein is CASSPYIPFYEQYF. CDR3 nucleotides: TGTGCCAGCAGTCCATACATACCATTCTACGAGCAGTACTTC.

This clone has more than one count but fewer than ten. The chain links TRBV4-3 to TRBJ2-5; 10 positions match TRBD1. This CDR3 region has 16 residues. Germline CDR1 and CDR2: LGHNA and YSLEER. The V segment lost 2 bases and the J segment 5 bases; nucleotides outside the gene matches: 8. The CDR3 sequence is CASSQIPGQGMETQYF. The CDR3 bases are TGCGCCAGCAGCCAAATTCCGGGACAGGGGATGGAGACCCAGTACTTC.

The rearrangement links TRBV4-3 to TRBJ2-1; TRBD2 is a possible D gene (6 bases). There are 15 residues in the CDR3. CDR1 is LGHNA and CDR2 is YSLEER in the germline V gene. The V and J ends lost 0 bases and 3 bases respectively, with 9 bases between them. The CDR3 protein is CASSQDPSDYNEQFF. The CDR3 bases are TGCGCCAGCAGCCAAGATCCTAGCGACTACAATGAGCAGTTCTTC.